This T cell receptor (beta chain) stems from a study of cytomegalovirus exposure and HLA in healthy donors. Study results and limitations: Across all donors, roughly uniform sequencing depth was an assumption of the presence/absence analyses. Later analysis indicated greater clonal expansion among HLA-associated TCR beta chains than among equally common other chains.

The PCR employed 60 Vbeta primers together with 13 Jbeta primers. The repertoire was sequenced with immunoSEQ multiplex PCR; TCRdb's copy has only in-frame clones and lacks some. The data show roughly 54,000 clones, 70% seen once. As concerns this clone: Its antigen remains unidentified.

V lost 5 bases and J lost 8, with 15 bases in between. CDR1 and CDR2 from the germline V gene are SGHTA and FQGNSA. This CDR3 has 13 residues. This chain links TRBV7-2 with TRBJ1-2; maybe TRBD1 (5 bases). Sequenced material: PBMCs. This receptor was taken from an older woman in good health and CMV-seropositive. For the CDR3, the DNA is TGTGCCAGCAGCCCCATGTCCCGGGGGGGCTACACCTTC. The encoded protein is CASSPMSRGGYTF.